The rows below give T cell receptor beta chains drawn from one sample of a study of spatial heterogeneity in lung cancer. Via MiXCR, TCRdb re-called the 5' RACE reads, giving one row per CDR3 protein. This sample has 11,000 to 15,000 distinct CDR3 sequences, with roughly 10% found just once. The sample consisted of PBMCs, taken at surgery. These receptors came from a female donor with early-stage non-small cell lung cancer. Each CDR3 is given with its conserved first and last residue. Fields, in order: V gene, D gene, J gene, clone size, CDR3 protein, CDR3 DNA. A D gene is named only where the DNA matches it firmly. Expanded clones are given a class, and other clones once, few, many or no size at all.

v_gene: TRBV12-3/TRBV12-4; d_gene: TRBD2; j_gene: TRBJ2-1; abundance: few; CDR3aa: CASSTTQAGGVSEFF; CDR3nt: TGTGCCAGCAGCACCACTCAAGCGGGGGGCGTCTCTGAATTCTTC
v_gene: TRBV29-1; d_gene: TRBD1; j_gene: TRBJ1-2; abundance: many; CDR3aa: CSVGRDRAANGYTF; CDR3nt: TGCAGCGTTGGACGGGACAGGGCGGCGAATGGCTACACCTTC
v_gene: TRBV4-2; d_gene: NA; j_gene: TRBJ2-7; abundance: many; CDR3aa: CASSQDRPTGTREQYF; CDR3nt: TGTGCCAGCAGCCAAGATCGGCCCACTGGCACGAGGGAGCAGTACTTC
v_gene: TRBV4-1; d_gene: NA; j_gene: TRBJ2-7; abundance: many; CDR3aa: CASSQDRGYEQYF; CDR3nt: TGCGCCAGCAGCCAAGACAGGGGCTACGAGCAGTACTTC
v_gene: TRBV20-1; d_gene: TRBD2; j_gene: TRBJ2-3; abundance: NA; CDR3aa: CSAYISGVGTDTQYF; CDR3nt: TGCAGTGCATATATTAGCGGGGTGGGCACAGATACGCAGTATTTT
v_gene: TRBV27; d_gene: NA; j_gene: TRBJ2-3; abundance: many; CDR3aa: CASRTGGGTQYF; CDR3nt: TGTGCCAGCAGGACCGGCGGAGGTACGCAGTATTTT
v_gene: TRBV5-6; d_gene: NA; j_gene: TRBJ2-6; abundance: few; CDR3aa: CASSPASGANVLTF; CDR3nt: TGTGCCAGCAGTCCGGCCTCTGGGGCCAACGTCCTGACTTTC
v_gene: TRBV19; d_gene: TRBD2; j_gene: TRBJ2-2; abundance: many; CDR3aa: CASTPRGVTNTGELFF; CDR3nt: TGTGCCAGTACGCCACGGGGGGTAACGAACACCGGGGAGCTGTTTTTT
v_gene: TRBV4-2; d_gene: TRBD1; j_gene: TRBJ2-5; abundance: many; CDR3aa: CASSQKQGNQETQYF; CDR3nt: TGTGCCAGCAGCCAGAAACAGGGGAATCAAGAGACCCAGTACTTC
v_gene: TRBV11-3; d_gene: NA; j_gene: TRBJ2-1; abundance: few; CDR3aa: CASSSPIMGYNEQFF; CDR3nt: TGTGCCAGCAGCTCCCCCATTATGGGGTACAATGAGCAGTTCTTC
v_gene: TRBV6-2/TRBV6-3; d_gene: TRBD2; j_gene: TRBJ2-1; abundance: many; CDR3aa: CASSYPERGDNEQFF; CDR3nt: TGTGCCAGCAGTTACCCCGAGCGGGGGGATAATGAGCAGTTCTTC
v_gene: TRBV11-2; d_gene: NA; j_gene: TRBJ2-7; abundance: many; CDR3aa: CASSLSSPYEQYF; CDR3nt: TGTGCCAGCAGCCTCTCTAGCCCCTACGAGCAGTACTTC
v_gene: TRBV20-1; d_gene: NA; j_gene: TRBJ1-2; abundance: NA; CDR3aa: CSAIPLDKIFFYGYTF; CDR3nt: TGCAGTGCCATTCCTTTAGACAAGATTTTTTTCTATGGCTACACCTTC
v_gene: TRBV3-1; d_gene: NA; j_gene: TRBJ1-1; abundance: many; CDR3aa: CASSRNTGHTEAFF; CDR3nt: TGTGCCAGCAGCCGCAATACAGGGCACACTGAAGCTTTCTTT
v_gene: TRBV1; d_gene: NA; j_gene: TRBJ1-1; abundance: many; CDR3aa: CTSTRGGTEAFF; CDR3nt: TGCACCAGCACGCGGGGAGGCACTGAAGCTTTCTTT
v_gene: TRBV14; d_gene: NA; j_gene: TRBJ1-2; abundance: many; CDR3aa: CASSQDWRVTGFLPNYGYTF; CDR3nt: TGTGCCAGCAGCCAAGATTGGCGGGTGACAGGATTCTTGCCCAACTATGGCTACACCTTC
v_gene: TRBV6-5; d_gene: TRBD2; j_gene: TRBJ2-7; abundance: many; CDR3aa: CASATRRGGVGEQYF; CDR3nt: TGTGCCAGCGCTACCCGTCGTGGGGGGGTAGGCGAGCAGTACTTC
v_gene: TRBV6-2/TRBV6-3; d_gene: NA; j_gene: TRBJ2-7; abundance: NA; CDR3aa: CASSPPRVPYEQYF; CDR3nt: TGTGCCAGCAGCCCCCCGCGGGTGCCTTACGAGCAGTACTTC
v_gene: TRBV7-8; d_gene: TRBD2; j_gene: TRBJ2-3; abundance: many; CDR3aa: CASSYPGGGGRDTQYF; CDR3nt: TGTGCCAGCAGTTACCCCGGGGGCGGGGGGAGAGATACGCAGTATTTT
v_gene: TRBV20-1; d_gene: TRBD1; j_gene: TRBJ1-5; abundance: few; CDR3aa: CSARSGQGNQPQHF; CDR3nt: TGCAGTGCTAGATCCGGACAGGGTAATCAGCCCCAGCATTTT
v_gene: TRBV18; d_gene: NA; j_gene: TRBJ2-7; abundance: few; CDR3aa: CASSPPTATYEQYF; CDR3nt: TGTGCCAGCTCACCACCGACCGCCACCTACGAGCAGTACTTC
v_gene: TRBV5-6; d_gene: NA; j_gene: TRBJ2-7; abundance: many; CDR3aa: CASSLWHIAYEQYF; CDR3nt: TGTGCCAGCAGCTTATGGCACATAGCCTACGAGCAGTACTTC
v_gene: TRBV11-2; d_gene: NA; j_gene: TRBJ1-6; abundance: many; CDR3aa: CASSLETVVGYSPLHF; CDR3nt: TGTGCCAGCAGCTTAGAGACGGTTGTGGGATATTCACCCCTCCACTTT
v_gene: TRBV6-1; d_gene: TRBD1; j_gene: TRBJ2-3; abundance: many; CDR3aa: CASYLQGASDTQYF; CDR3nt: TGTGCCAGCTACTTACAGGGGGCGTCAGATACGCAGTATTTT
v_gene: TRBV7-9; d_gene: TRBD1; j_gene: TRBJ2-4; abundance: many; CDR3aa: CASSFADRALRNIQYF; CDR3nt: TGTGCCAGCAGCTTCGCAGACAGGGCCCTTCGAAACATTCAGTACTTC
v_gene: TRBV6-4; d_gene: NA; j_gene: TRBJ1-2; abundance: many; CDR3aa: CARIPPRVRYGYTF; CDR3nt: TGTGCCCGTATCCCCCCGCGGGTCAGGTATGGCTACACCTTC
v_gene: TRBV7-2; d_gene: TRBD2; j_gene: TRBJ2-2; abundance: many; CDR3aa: CASSPLLAGAGELFF; CDR3nt: TGTGCCAGCAGCCCACTGCTAGCGGGCGCCGGGGAGCTGTTTTTT
v_gene: TRBV30; d_gene: NA; j_gene: TRBJ1-5; abundance: few; CDR3aa: CAWRLRVGQPQHF; CDR3nt: TGTGCCTGGAGGCTCAGGGTTGGTCAGCCCCAGCATTTT
v_gene: TRBV7-9; d_gene: TRBD2; j_gene: TRBJ2-3; abundance: medium-sized; CDR3aa: CASSLAGLAGKEYF; CDR3nt: TGTGCCAGCAGCTTAGCGGGACTAGCGGGAAAGGAGTATTTT
v_gene: TRBV6-5; d_gene: TRBD1; j_gene: TRBJ1-4; abundance: many; CDR3aa: CASSPKGQWNEKLFF; CDR3nt: TGTGCCAGCAGCCCGAAGGGACAGTGGAATGAAAAACTGTTTTTT
v_gene: TRBV12-3/TRBV12-4; d_gene: NA; j_gene: TRBJ1-1; abundance: many; CDR3aa: CASSPQGEVNTEAFF; CDR3nt: TGTGCCAGCAGCCCTCAAGGGGAGGTGAACACTGAAGCTTTCTTT
v_gene: TRBV6-1; d_gene: NA; j_gene: TRBJ2-2; abundance: NA; CDR3aa: CASSEAGGSTGELFF; CDR3nt: TGTGCCAGCAGTGAGGCGGGCGGAAGCACCGGGGAGCTGTTTTTT
v_gene: TRBV27; d_gene: TRBD1; j_gene: TRBJ2-7; abundance: many; CDR3aa: CASSLKGQPSYEQYF; CDR3nt: TGTGCCAGCAGTTTAAAGGGACAGCCTTCCTACGAGCAGTACTTC
v_gene: TRBV6-6; d_gene: TRBD1; j_gene: TRBJ2-1; abundance: many; CDR3aa: CAIHFDRGLLNEQFF; CDR3nt: TGTGCCATCCATTTCGACAGGGGGCTCCTCAATGAGCAGTTCTTC
v_gene: TRBV6-6; d_gene: NA; j_gene: TRBJ2-1; abundance: medium-sized; CDR3aa: CASSYSRVYNEQFF; CDR3nt: TGTGCCAGCAGTTACTCACGGGTTTACAATGAGCAGTTCTTC
v_gene: TRBV11-2; d_gene: NA; j_gene: TRBJ1-1; abundance: many; CDR3aa: CASSLTRTEAFF; CDR3nt: TGTGCCAGCAGCTTAACCCGCACTGAAGCTTTCTTT
v_gene: TRBV4-1; d_gene: NA; j_gene: TRBJ2-7; abundance: medium-sized; CDR3aa: CASSQDLQLLVEQYF; CDR3nt: TGCGCCAGCAGCCAAGACCTCCAACTGCTGGTCGAGCAGTACTTC
v_gene: TRBV28; d_gene: NA; j_gene: TRBJ1-2; abundance: many; CDR3aa: CASRPPFTNGYTF; CDR3nt: TGTGCCAGCAGGCCACCTTTTACAAATGGCTACACCTTC
v_gene: TRBV3-1; d_gene: NA; j_gene: TRBJ2-3; abundance: many; CDR3aa: CASSVAGGDTQYF; CDR3nt: TGTGCCAGCAGTGTAGCCGGTGGAGATACGCAGTATTTT
v_gene: TRBV7-9; d_gene: NA; j_gene: TRBJ2-7; abundance: few; CDR3aa: CASSLPGSYEQYF; CDR3nt: TGTGCCAGCAGCTTACCGGGCTCCTACGAGCAGTACTTC
v_gene: TRBV16; d_gene: TRBD1; j_gene: TRBJ1-1; abundance: NA; CDR3aa: CASSLGQGGTEAFF; CDR3nt: TGTGCCAGCAGCCTCGGACAGGGGGGCACTGAAGCTTTCTTT
v_gene: TRBV5-4; d_gene: NA; j_gene: TRBJ1-1; abundance: many; CDR3aa: CASSLVNTEAFF; CDR3nt: TGTGCCAGCAGCTTGGTGAACACTGAAGCTTTCTTT
v_gene: TRBV11-2; d_gene: NA; j_gene: TRBJ1-2; abundance: medium-sized; CDR3aa: CASSLGWGGVNYGYTF; CDR3nt: TGTGCCAGCAGCTTAGGCTGGGGGGGAGTTAACTATGGCTACACCTTC
v_gene: TRBV28; d_gene: NA; j_gene: TRBJ1-4; abundance: many; CDR3aa: CASTRVINEKLFF; CDR3nt: TGTGCCAGCACAAGGGTGATAAATGAAAAACTGTTTTTT
v_gene: TRBV7-9; d_gene: NA; j_gene: TRBJ1-4; abundance: many; CDR3aa: CASSFGEATNEKLFF; CDR3nt: TGTGCCAGCAGCTTTGGGGAGGCAACTAATGAAAAACTGTTTTTT
v_gene: TRBV15; d_gene: NA; j_gene: TRBJ1-2; abundance: few; CDR3aa: CATSRDTDYTF; CDR3nt: TGTGCCACCAGCAGAGATACGGACTACACCTTC
v_gene: TRBV6-5; d_gene: TRBD1; j_gene: TRBJ1-2; abundance: many; CDR3aa: CASSEDRGRGGYGYTF; CDR3nt: TGTGCCAGCAGTGAGGACAGGGGGCGCGGGGGCTATGGCTACACCTTC